The 10 T cell receptor beta chains in this list originate from one sample, sequenced in a study of long-term antiretroviral therapy in people with HIV. Researchers ran immunoSEQ v3.0 at survey level. Assay: immunoSEQ multiplex PCR; the TCRdb copy retains only in-frame clones and omits some. The table includes approximately 22,000 clones, around 80% detected once. Sequences were derived from unsorted PBMCs, sampled 3 years after starting antiretroviral therapy. These receptor sequences come from a man aged 45 to 65 with HIV.

The chain combines TRBV30 with TRBJ1-5, with D possibly matching TRBD1 (5 bases). CDR1 is GTSNPN, CDR2 SVGIG, per germline (reference sequence). The CDR3 extends over 15 amino acids. V was clipped by 1 base and J by 0 bases, with 10 bases between them. DNA for the CDR3: TGTGCCTGGAGTGACCGGGACCTTAGCAATCAGCCCCAGCATTTT. Its protein product is CAWSDRDLSNQPQHF.

The chain recombines TRBV28 with TRBJ1-2, with 7 bases that match TRBD1. CDR1 is MDHEN, CDR2 SYDVKM, per germline. The V and J ends lost 6 bases and 5 bases, in that order; junction bases with no gene match: 9. The CDR3 has 14 amino acids. The CDR3 bases are TGTGCCAGCAGCTGGGACAGTGGATGGTATGGCTACACCTTC. Protein sequence: CASSWDSGWYGYTF.

The chain is built from TRBV5-6 and TRBJ2-2; perhaps TRBD1 as D (5 bases). V shed 0 bases and J shed 7 bases, with 10 bases lying between them. This CDR3 contains 14 residues. Germline V lookup: CDR1 SGHDT, CDR2 YYEEEE. The CDR3 region is CASSLVRADGELFF. The CDR3 bases are TGTGCCAGCAGCTTGGTCAGGGCGGACGGGGAGCTGTTTTTT.

The V gene is TRBV2, the J gene TRBJ2-5; no firm D call. The CDR3 covers 12 residues. V was clipped by 6 bases and J by 2 bases, with 7 bases between them. The V gene's germline CDR1 is SNHLY and CDR2 FYNNEI. In nucleotides, the CDR3 is TGTGCCAGCAGGCGAGTTCAAGAGACCCAGTACTTC. This gives the protein CASRRVQETQYF.

This chain connects TRBV4-3 to TRBJ2-7; D gene uncertain. Between the trimmed V and J ends, which lost 4 bases and 5 bases, there was a span of 12 bases. The CDR3 totals 13 residues. Germline V CDR1 and CDR2: LGHNA, YSLEER. The CDR3 DNA is TGCGCCAGCAGCCTAAACCTGCCCCACGAGCAGTACTTC. Translated: CASSLNLPHEQYF.

V is TRBV20-1 and J is TRBJ2-4, with D possibly matching TRBD1 (6 bases). The germline V and J ends were trimmed by 6 bases and 6 bases, with 9 bases remaining between them. The germline V gene encodes CDR1 DFQATT and CDR2 SNEGSKA (reference sequence). The CDR3 spans 11 residues. The CDR3 DNA reads as TGCAGTGCAAGGGGGAGAAACATTCAGTACTTC. Protein product: CSARGRNIQYF.

The genes are TRBV4-3 and TRBJ2-1; D gene ambiguous. This CDR3 region has 18 residues. In germline, CDR1 is LGHNA, CDR2 YSLEER. V was clipped by 4 bases and J by 7 bases, with 26 bases between them. Here the CDR3 DNA reads TGCGCCAGCAGCCGTGCGACATGGGGTAGTAATAAGGGTAATGAGCAGTTCTTC. It yields the protein CASSRATWGSNKGNEQFF.

This clone was seen just once. The rearrangement joins TRBV6-5 to TRBJ2-1; 12 bases map to TRBD2. CDR1 is MNHEY, CDR2 SVGAGI, per germline. The junction had 1 base not matched to a gene; V was cut back by 7 bases and J by 6 bases. The CDR3 contains 13 residues. The CDR3 sequence: CASMTSGSNEQFF. CDR3 coding DNA: TGTGCCAGCATGACTAGCGGGAGCAATGAGCAGTTCTTC.

This rearrangement joins TRBV30 to TRBJ1-2; a possible D gene is TRBD1 (5 bases). This CDR3 region has 19 residues. Germline V gene sequence: CDR1 GTSNPN, CDR2 SVGIG (reference sequence). V was clipped by 0 bases and J by 2 bases, with 25 bases between them. The CDR3 protein is CAWSVEFVLTGTQNYGYTF. The DNA of the CDR3 is TGTGCCTGGAGTGTAGAATTCGTTCTCACCGGGACGCAGAACTATGGCTACACCTTC.

The sample holds one count of this clone. The rearrangement joins TRBV2 to TRBJ2-3; 11 nucleotides agree with TRBD2. The length of the CDR3 is 16 residues. Trimming took 3 bases from V and 7 from J; bases not matched to a gene: 9. The germline V gene has CDR1 SNHLY and CDR2 FYNNEI. CDR3 sequence reads: CASSDLLAGVSNTQYF. The CDR3, as DNA: TGTGCCAGCAGTGACCTACTAGCGGGAGTCAGTAATACGCAGTATTTT.